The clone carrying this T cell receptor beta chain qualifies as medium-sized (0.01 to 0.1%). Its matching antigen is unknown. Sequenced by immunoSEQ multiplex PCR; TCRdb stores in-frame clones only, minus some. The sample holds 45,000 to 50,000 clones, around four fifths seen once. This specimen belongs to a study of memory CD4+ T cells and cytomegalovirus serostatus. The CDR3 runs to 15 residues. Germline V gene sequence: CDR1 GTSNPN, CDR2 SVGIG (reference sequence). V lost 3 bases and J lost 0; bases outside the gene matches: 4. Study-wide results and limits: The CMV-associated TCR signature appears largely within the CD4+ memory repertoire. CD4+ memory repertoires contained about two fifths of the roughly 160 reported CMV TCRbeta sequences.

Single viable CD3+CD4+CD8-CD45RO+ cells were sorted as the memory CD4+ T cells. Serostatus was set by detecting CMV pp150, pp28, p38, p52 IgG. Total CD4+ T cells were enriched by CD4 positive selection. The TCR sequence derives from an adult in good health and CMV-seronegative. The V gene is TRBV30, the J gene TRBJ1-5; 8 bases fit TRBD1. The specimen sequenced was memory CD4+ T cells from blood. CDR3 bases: TGTGCCTGGAGCACAGGGGGAAATAGCAATCAGCCCCAGCATTTT. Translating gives CAWSTGGNSNQPQHF.